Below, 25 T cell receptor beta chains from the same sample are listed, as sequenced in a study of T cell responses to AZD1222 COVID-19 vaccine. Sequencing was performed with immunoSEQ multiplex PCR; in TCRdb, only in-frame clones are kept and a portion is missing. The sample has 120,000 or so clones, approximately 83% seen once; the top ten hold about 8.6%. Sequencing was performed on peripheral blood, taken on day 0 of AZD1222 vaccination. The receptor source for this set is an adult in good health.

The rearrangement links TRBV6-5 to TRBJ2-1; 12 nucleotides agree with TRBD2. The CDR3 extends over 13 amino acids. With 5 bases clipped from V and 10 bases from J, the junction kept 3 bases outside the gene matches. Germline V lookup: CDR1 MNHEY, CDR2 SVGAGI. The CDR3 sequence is CASSPGTSGEQFF. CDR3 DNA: TGTGCCAGCAGTCCCGGGACTAGCGGGGAGCAGTTCTTC.

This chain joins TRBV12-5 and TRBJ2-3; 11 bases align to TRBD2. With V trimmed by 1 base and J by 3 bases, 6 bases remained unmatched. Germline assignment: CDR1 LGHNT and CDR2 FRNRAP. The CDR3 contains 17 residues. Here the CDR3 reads CASGLARLAGQTDTQYF. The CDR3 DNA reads TGTGCTAGTGGTTTGGCTCGACTAGCGGGACAGACAGATACGCAGTATTTT.

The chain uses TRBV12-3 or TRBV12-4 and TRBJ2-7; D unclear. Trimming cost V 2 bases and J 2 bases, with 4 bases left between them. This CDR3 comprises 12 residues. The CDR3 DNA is TGTGCCAGCAGTTTAAGTACCTACGAGCAGTACTTC. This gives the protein CASSLSTYEQYF.

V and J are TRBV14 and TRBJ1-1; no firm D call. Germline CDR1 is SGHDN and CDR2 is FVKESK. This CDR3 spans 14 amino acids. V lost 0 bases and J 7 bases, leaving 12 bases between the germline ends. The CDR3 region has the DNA TGTGCCAGCAGCCAAGATTCGGCAGACCTTGAAGCTTTCTTT. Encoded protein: CASSQDSADLEAFF.

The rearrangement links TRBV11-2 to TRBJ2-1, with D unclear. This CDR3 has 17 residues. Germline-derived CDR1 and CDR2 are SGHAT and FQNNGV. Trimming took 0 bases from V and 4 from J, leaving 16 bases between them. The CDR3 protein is CASSLDGIDQGYNEQFF. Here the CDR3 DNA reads TGTGCCAGCAGCTTAGATGGAATAGATCAAGGGTACAATGAGCAGTTCTTC.

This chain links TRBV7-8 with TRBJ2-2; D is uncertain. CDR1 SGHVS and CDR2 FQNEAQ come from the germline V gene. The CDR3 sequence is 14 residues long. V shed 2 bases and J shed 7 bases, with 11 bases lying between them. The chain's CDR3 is CASSLSDFDGELFF. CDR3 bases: TGTGCCAGCAGCTTAAGTGACTTCGACGGGGAGCTGTTTTTT.

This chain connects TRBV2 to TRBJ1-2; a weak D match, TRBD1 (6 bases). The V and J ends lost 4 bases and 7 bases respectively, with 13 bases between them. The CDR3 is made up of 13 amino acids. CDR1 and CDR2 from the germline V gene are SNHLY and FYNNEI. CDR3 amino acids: CASSGQDVGGYTF. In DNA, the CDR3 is TGTGCCAGCAGTGGACAGGACGTTGGTGGCTACACCTTC.

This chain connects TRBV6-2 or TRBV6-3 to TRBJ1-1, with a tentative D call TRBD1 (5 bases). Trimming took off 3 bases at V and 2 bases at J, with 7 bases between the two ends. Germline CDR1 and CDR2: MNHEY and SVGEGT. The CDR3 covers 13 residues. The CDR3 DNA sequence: TGTGCCAGCAGTTATCAGGGAAACACTGAAGCTTTCTTT. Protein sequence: CASSYQGNTEAFF.

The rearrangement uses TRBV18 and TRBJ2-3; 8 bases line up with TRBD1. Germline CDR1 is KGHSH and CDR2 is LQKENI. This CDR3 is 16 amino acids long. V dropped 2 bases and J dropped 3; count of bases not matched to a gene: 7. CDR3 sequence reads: CASSPFQGAKTDTQYF. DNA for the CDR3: TGTGCCAGCTCACCATTCCAGGGGGCGAAAACAGATACGCAGTATTTT.

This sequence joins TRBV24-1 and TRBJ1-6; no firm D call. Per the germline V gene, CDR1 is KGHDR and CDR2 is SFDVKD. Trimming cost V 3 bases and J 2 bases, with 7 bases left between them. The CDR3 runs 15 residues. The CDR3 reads CATSDGSAYNSPLHF. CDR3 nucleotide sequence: TGTGCCACCAGTGATGGTTCGGCCTATAATTCACCCCTCCACTTT.

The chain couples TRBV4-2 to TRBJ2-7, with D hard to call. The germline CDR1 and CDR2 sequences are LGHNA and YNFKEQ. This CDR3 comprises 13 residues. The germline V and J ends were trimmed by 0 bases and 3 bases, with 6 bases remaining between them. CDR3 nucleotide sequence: TGTGCCAGCAGCCAAGATGGCGGCTACGAGCAGTACTTC. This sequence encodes CASSQDGGYEQYF.

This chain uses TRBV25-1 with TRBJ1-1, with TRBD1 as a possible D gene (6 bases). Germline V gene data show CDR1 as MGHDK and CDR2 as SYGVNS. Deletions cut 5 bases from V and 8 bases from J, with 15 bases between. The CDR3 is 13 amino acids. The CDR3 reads CASSLRTVREAFF. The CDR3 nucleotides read TGTGCCAGCAGTCTCCGGACAGTTCGCGAAGCTTTCTTT. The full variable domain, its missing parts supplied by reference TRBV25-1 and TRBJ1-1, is EADIYQTPRYLVIGTGKKITLECSQTMGHDKMYWYQQDPGMELHLIHYSYGVNSTEKGDLSSESTVSRIRTEHFPLTLESARPSHTSQYLCASSLRTVREAFFGQGTRLTVV.

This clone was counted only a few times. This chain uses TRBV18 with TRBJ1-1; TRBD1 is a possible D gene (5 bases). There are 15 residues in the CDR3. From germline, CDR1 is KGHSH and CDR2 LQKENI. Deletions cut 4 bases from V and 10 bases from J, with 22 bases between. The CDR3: CASSHGDRDLAGAFF. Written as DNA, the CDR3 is TGTGCCAGCTCACACGGAGATAGGGACCTTGCCGGAGCTTTCTTT.

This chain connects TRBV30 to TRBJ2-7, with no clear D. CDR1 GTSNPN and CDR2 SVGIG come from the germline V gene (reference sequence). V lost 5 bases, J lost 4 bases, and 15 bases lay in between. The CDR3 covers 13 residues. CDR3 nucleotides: TGTGCCTGGCTTCCTAAAGGACCTTACGAGCAGTACTTC. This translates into CAWLPKGPYEQYF.

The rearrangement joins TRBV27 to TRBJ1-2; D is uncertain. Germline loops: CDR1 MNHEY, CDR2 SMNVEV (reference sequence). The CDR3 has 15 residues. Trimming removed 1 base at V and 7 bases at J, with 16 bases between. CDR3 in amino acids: CASSLLGGILSGYTF. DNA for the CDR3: TGTGCCAGCAGTTTATTAGGAGGGATCCTTAGTGGCTACACCTTC.

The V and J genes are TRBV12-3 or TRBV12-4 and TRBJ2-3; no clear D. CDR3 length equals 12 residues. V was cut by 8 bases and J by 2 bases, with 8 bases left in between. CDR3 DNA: TGTGCCAGCCAGAAAACCACAGATACGCAGTATTTT. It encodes CASQKTTDTQYF.

This chain's CDR3 is CASSQIYDGSQPQHF. The CDR3 bases are TGCGCCAGCAGCCAAATTTATGACGGGTCCCAGCCCCAGCATTTT. The chain links TRBV4-3 to TRBJ1-5, with D unclear. CDR3 length: 15 residues. Trimming cost V 2 bases and J 7 bases, with 15 bases left between them. Germline-derived CDR1 and CDR2 are LGHNA and YSLEER.

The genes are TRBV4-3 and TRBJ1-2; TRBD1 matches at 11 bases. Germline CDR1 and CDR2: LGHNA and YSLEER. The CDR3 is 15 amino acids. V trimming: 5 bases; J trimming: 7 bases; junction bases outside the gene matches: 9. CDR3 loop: CASSDWTGGEVGYTF. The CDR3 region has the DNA TGCGCCAGCAGCGACTGGACAGGGGGCGAAGTTGGCTACACCTTC.

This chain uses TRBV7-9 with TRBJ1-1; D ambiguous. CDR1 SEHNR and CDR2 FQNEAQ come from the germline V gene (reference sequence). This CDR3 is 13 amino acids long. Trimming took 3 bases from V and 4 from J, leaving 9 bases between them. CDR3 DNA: TGTGCCAGCAGCTTGCTTTTGGGCACTGAAGCTTTCTTT. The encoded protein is CASSLLLGTEAFF.

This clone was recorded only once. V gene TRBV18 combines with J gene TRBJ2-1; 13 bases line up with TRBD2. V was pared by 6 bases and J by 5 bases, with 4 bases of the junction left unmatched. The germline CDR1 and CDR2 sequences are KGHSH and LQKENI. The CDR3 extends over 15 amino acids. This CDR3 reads CASSRTSGRDNEQFF. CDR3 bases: TGTGCCAGCTCCCGGACTAGCGGGAGAGACAATGAGCAGTTCTTC.

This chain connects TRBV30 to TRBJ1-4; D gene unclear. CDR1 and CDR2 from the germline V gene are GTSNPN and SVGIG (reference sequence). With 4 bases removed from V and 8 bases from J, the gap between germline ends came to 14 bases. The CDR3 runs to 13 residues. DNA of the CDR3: TGTGCCTGGACCGCGGGGTTCGGGGAAAAACTGTTTTTT. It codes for CAWTAGFGEKLFF.

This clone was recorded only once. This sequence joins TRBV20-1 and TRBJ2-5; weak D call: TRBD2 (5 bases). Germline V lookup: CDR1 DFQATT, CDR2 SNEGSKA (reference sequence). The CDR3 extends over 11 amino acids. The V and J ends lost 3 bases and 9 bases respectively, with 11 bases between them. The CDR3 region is CSASRPDSQYF. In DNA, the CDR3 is TGCAGTGCTAGTCGGCCGGACTCCCAGTACTTC.

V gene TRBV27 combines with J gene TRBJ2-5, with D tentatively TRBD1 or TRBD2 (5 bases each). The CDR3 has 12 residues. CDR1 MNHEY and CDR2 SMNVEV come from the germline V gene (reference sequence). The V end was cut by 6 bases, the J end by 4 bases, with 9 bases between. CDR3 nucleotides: TGTGCCAGCAGGGGGGTGGGAGAGACCCAGTACTTC. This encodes CASRGVGETQYF.

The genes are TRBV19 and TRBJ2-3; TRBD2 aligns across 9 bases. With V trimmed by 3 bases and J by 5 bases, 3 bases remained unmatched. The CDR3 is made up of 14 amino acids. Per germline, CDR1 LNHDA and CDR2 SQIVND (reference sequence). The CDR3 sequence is CASSIAGGQDTQYF. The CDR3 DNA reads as TGTGCCAGTAGTATTGCGGGGGGGCAAGATACGCAGTATTTT.

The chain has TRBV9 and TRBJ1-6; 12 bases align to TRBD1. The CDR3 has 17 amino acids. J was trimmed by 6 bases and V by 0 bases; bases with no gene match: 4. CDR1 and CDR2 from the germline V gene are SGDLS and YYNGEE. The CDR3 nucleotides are TGTGCCAGCAGCGTAGCGGGGACAGGGGGCGCTAATTCACCCCTCCACTTT. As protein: CASSVAGTGGANSPLHF.